This T cell receptor (beta chain) emerged from a study of cytomegalovirus exposure and HLA in healthy donors. General study results and limits: The study recorded fewer than 200 TCR beta chains that were cytomegalovirus-associated.

The data were produced by immunoSEQ multiplex PCR, yet TCRdb's version contains in-frame clones alone and is incomplete. Of 200,000 or so clones listed, roughly 84% are singletons. Germline-derived CDR1 and CDR2 are GTSNPN and SVGIG (reference sequence). V was clipped by 3 bases and J by 2 bases, with 17 bases between them. The CDR3 consists of 17 residues. Notes on this clone: Its antigen remains unknown.

This clonotype was sampled from a woman in her late teens or twenties in good health and CMV-seropositive. Sequenced: PBMCs. The chain links TRBV30 to TRBJ2-6; a possible D gene is TRBD1 (7 bases). The CDR3 reads CAWRRGRGSAGANVLTF. In nucleotides, the CDR3 is TGTGCCTGGAGGCGGGGCAGGGGGTCTGCTGGGGCCAACGTCCTGACTTTC.